The 28 T cell receptor beta chains reported below all come from one sample, sequenced in a study of human T cells and chemical hapten exposure. The time point was: pre-sensitization, week 0. The treatment here: therapeutic diphenylcyclopropenone sensitization with weekly scalp DPC. TCRdb reanalysed the RACE reads using MiXCR and keeps one entry per CDR3 protein. The sample carries fewer than 200,000 distinct CDR3 sequences, around 30% recorded once. This specimen consisted of whole blood, obtained in connection with sensitization to the hapten diphenylcyclopropenone (DPC). Source of these receptors: a woman aged 25 to 45 with alopecia areata. Some clones in this sample may be carry-over from other donors' samples.

The chain uses TRBV18 and TRBJ1-4, with no clear D. The CDR3 is made up of 14 amino acids. V was trimmed by 5 bases and J by 3 bases, leaving 10 bases between them. Germline CDR1 KGHSH, CDR2 LQKENI. The CDR3 nucleotides read TGTGCCAGCTCAATGAGGGAAGCTAATGAAAAACTGTTTTTT. Its protein is CASSMREANEKLFF.

In this sample, this clonotype turned up a few times. The rearrangement joins TRBV20-1 to TRBJ2-1; the match to TRBD2 covers 8 bases. CDR1 is DFQATT and CDR2 is SNEGSKA in the germline V gene (reference sequence). The CDR3 runs 16 residues. The V gene end was trimmed by 0 bases and the J gene end by 8 bases; junction bases not matched to a gene: 12. The CDR3 spells CSARDPYSGTFDEQFF. The CDR3 coding sequence is TGCAGTGCTAGAGATCCTTATAGCGGGACGTTCGATGAGCAGTTCTTC.

This clonotype appeared a few times. The CDR3 is CASSLPGQGSYNEQFF. The CDR3 nucleotides are TGCGCCAGCAGCTTACCGGGACAGGGAAGCTACAATGAGCAGTTCTTC. The chain carries TRBV5-1 and TRBJ2-1; the match to TRBD1 covers 9 bases. This CDR3 has 16 residues. Germline V gene data show CDR1 as SGHRS and CDR2 as YFSETQ. With V trimmed by 2 bases and J by 3 bases, 6 bases remained unmatched.

J is TRBJ1-5 and V is TRBV7-2; the match to TRBD1 covers 9 bases. Germline CDR1 SGHTA, CDR2 FQGNSA. After removal of 1 base from V and 6 bases from J, the junction contained 7 bases not matched to a gene. This CDR3 contains 16 residues. The CDR3 DNA reads as TGTGCCAGCAGCTTAGTTGGGGGGACAGGGACTCAGCCCCAGCATTTT. Translation: CASSLVGGTGTQPQHF. Looking up the rest from reference TRBV7-2 and TRBJ1-5 gives the full variable domain: GAGVSQSPSNKVTEKGKDVELRCDPISGHTALYWYRQSLGQGLEFLIYFQGNSAPDKSGLPSDRFSAERTGGSVSTLTIQRTQQEDSAVYLCASSLVGGTGTQPQHFGDGTRLSIL.

The chain couples TRBV15 to TRBJ1-1, with a tentative D call TRBD1 (5 bases). CDR3 size: 14 residues. V lost 5 bases and J lost 5, with 15 bases in between. Germline loops: CDR1 LNHNV, CDR2 YYDKDF (reference sequence). DNA for the CDR3: TGTGCCACCAGCGTCGAGGCAGGGCGGACTGAAGCTTTCTTT. Its translation: CATSVEAGRTEAFF. Full variable domain (outside the CDR3, taken from reference TRBV15 and TRBJ1-1): DAMVIQNPRYQVTQFGKPVTLSCSQTLNHNVMYWYQQKSSQAPKLLFHYYDKDFNNEADTPDNFQSRRPNTSFCFLDIRSPGLGDTAMYLCATSVEAGRTEAFFGQGTRLTVV.

V is TRBV12-5 and J is TRBJ1-4; 8 nucleotides align to TRBD1. This CDR3 contains 16 residues. Germline V gives CDR1 LGHNT, CDR2 FRNRAP. V gave up 5 bases and J gave up 0 bases; unmatched junction bases: 5. CDR3 amino acids: CASGITGGATNEKLFF. DNA for the CDR3: TGTGCTAGTGGTATAACAGGGGGGGCAACTAATGAAAAACTGTTTTTT.

The V call is TRBV15, the J call TRBJ1-1; D gene unclear. V gave up 0 bases and J gave up 10 bases, with 15 bases separating them. CDR3 size: 14 residues. CDR1 and CDR2 (germline): LNHNV, YYDKDF (reference sequence). Here the CDR3 reads CATSRDRWSFGAFF. For the CDR3, the DNA is TGTGCCACCAGCAGAGATCGGTGGTCTTTCGGAGCTTTCTTT.

This clonotype occurred a few times. The chain couples TRBV24-1 to TRBJ1-5; the D gene is possibly TRBD1 (5 bases). This CDR3 region has 15 residues. V was shortened by 4 bases and J by 2 bases, with 11 bases between the two germline ends. The germline gives CDR1 KGHDR, CDR2 SFDVKD. In DNA, the CDR3 is TGTGCCACCAGTGAACCAGGGAATGGCAATCAGCCCCAGCATTTT. Translating gives CATSEPGNGNQPQHF.

The gene calls are TRBV7-9 and TRBJ1-2, with TRBD1 matching 11 bases. Germline CDR1 is SEHNR and CDR2 is FQNEAQ (reference sequence). J gave up 8 bases and V 5 bases, and 13 bases lay outside the gene matches. This CDR3 is built from 16 residues. This CDR3 reads CASSRTPGQGAKGYTF. In nucleotides, the CDR3 is TGTGCCAGCAGCCGCACACCAGGACAGGGGGCGAAAGGCTACACCTTC.

V usage is TRBV20-1 and J usage is TRBJ2-7; possible D gene TRBD2, 7 bases. Trimming removed 7 bases from V and 2 bases from J, with 15 bases in between. There are 13 residues in the CDR3. Germline V gene data show CDR1 as DFQATT and CDR2 as SNEGSKA (reference sequence). The CDR3 DNA reads as TGCAGTGTCGGAGGGGGGGCGGCCTACGAGCAGTACTTC. Its translation is CSVGGGAAYEQYF.

This chain uses TRBV5-1 with TRBJ2-5; D is possibly TRBD1 or TRBD2 (5 bases each). This CDR3 comprises 15 residues. Germline CDR1 and CDR2: SGHRS and YFSETQ. V was trimmed by 4 bases and J by 2 bases, leaving 15 bases between them. CDR3 sequence reads: CASSKTGTGQETQYF. CDR3 coding DNA: TGCGCCAGCAGCAAAACCGGGACGGGACAAGAGACCCAGTACTTC.

There are a few counts of this clonotype. The V and J genes are TRBV18 and TRBJ1-4; a weak D match, TRBD1 (5 bases). Looked up from germline, CDR1 is KGHSH and CDR2 is LQKENI. V dropped 3 bases and J dropped 3 bases, with 11 bases sitting between them. This CDR3 comprises 15 residues. DNA of the CDR3: TGTGCCAGCTCACCGGAGGGGCTGGCTAATGAAAAACTGTTTTTT. Amino acids: CASSPEGLANEKLFF.

The chain combines TRBV12-3 or TRBV12-4 with TRBJ1-5; D unresolved. This CDR3 region has 13 residues. The V end lost 6 bases, the J end lost 11 bases, and 17 bases lay between the germline ends. The CDR3 loop reads CASSKIRQTAQHF. The CDR3 DNA follows: TGTGCCAGCAGCAAAATTAGACAAACGGCCCAGCATTTT.

V gene TRBV7-2 combines with J gene TRBJ2-1; no firm D call. Germline CDR1 and CDR2: SGHTA and FQGNSA. V lost 8 bases and J 6 bases, leaving 20 bases between the germline ends. The CDR3 contains 15 residues. The CDR3 nucleotides are TGTGCCAGCGGCCCTTACACGCGAGGAATCAATGAGCAGTTCTTC. Its translation: CASGPYTRGINEQFF.

The rearrangement uses TRBV4-2 and TRBJ2-3; D is tentatively TRBD1 or TRBD2 (5 bases each). The germline V gene has CDR1 LGHNA and CDR2 YNFKEQ. The CDR3 loop spans 15 amino acids. Trimming took 0 bases from V and 2 from J, leaving 9 bases between them. CDR3 in amino acids: CASSQDRGDTDTQYF. The CDR3 region has the DNA TGTGCCAGCAGCCAAGATAGAGGGGACACAGATACGCAGTATTTT.

The chain recombines TRBV4-1 with TRBJ1-1; D is ambiguous. The germline V and J ends were trimmed by 0 bases and 4 bases, with 6 bases remaining between them. The CDR3 runs 13 residues. Germline CDR1 is MGHRA and CDR2 is YSYEKL. CDR3 bases: TGCGCCAGCAGCCAAGACAGGCTCACTGAAGCTTTCTTT. This gives the protein CASSQDRLTEAFF.

This clonotype was observed a handful of times. The chain recombines TRBV18 with TRBJ2-1; D unresolved. The germline V gene has CDR1 KGHSH and CDR2 LQKENI. The CDR3 runs to 11 residues. V dropped 4 bases and J dropped 8 bases, with 6 bases sitting between them. The chain's CDR3 is CASSLSHEQFF. The CDR3 region has the DNA TGTGCCAGCTCACTAAGCCATGAGCAGTTCTTC.

The chain recombines TRBV27 with TRBJ2-3; D gene unclear. The V gene lost 5 bases and the J gene lost 4 bases, with 10 bases spanning the gap. The CDR3 length is 13 residues. Germline loops: CDR1 MNHEY, CDR2 SMNVEV (reference sequence). As DNA, the CDR3 is TGTGCCAGCAGTCCCGCTTCCTCAGATACGCAGTATTTT. Its protein product is CASSPASSDTQYF.

The genes are TRBV10-3 and TRBJ2-3; possibly TRBD2 for D (6 bases). Germline V gene data show CDR1 as ENHRY and CDR2 as SYGVKD. Trimming stripped 3 bases from V and 0 bases from J, with 7 bases between. The CDR3 has 14 amino acids. The chain's CDR3 is CAISDRESTDTQYF. CDR3 bases: TGTGCCATCAGTGACCGGGAGAGCACAGATACGCAGTATTTT.

V is TRBV2 and J is TRBJ2-7; D ambiguous. In germline, CDR1 is SNHLY, CDR2 FYNNEI. The CDR3 has 13 amino acids. With 7 bases removed from V and 4 bases from J, the gap between germline ends came to 14 bases. The CDR3 sequence: CASTTIKVYEQYF. CDR3 coding DNA: TGTGCCAGCACTACCATTAAAGTTTACGAGCAGTACTTC.

This clonotype was recorded a few times. This chain links TRBV19 with TRBJ1-4; a weak D match, TRBD1 (6 bases). Germline V gives CDR1 LNHDA, CDR2 SQIVND (reference sequence). The CDR3 covers 16 residues. The V end lost 5 bases, the J end lost 5 bases, and 18 bases lay between the germline ends. CDR3 in DNA: TGTGCCAGTAGTCACACAACACAGGGCTCAAATGAAAAACTGTTTTTT. It is translated as CASSHTTQGSNEKLFF.

This clonotype turned up a few times. The rearrangement uses TRBV9 and TRBJ1-1; D is unresolved. V was cut by 3 bases and J by 6 bases, with 18 bases left in between. The CDR3 loop spans 15 amino acids. CDR1 and CDR2 from the germline V gene are SGDLS and YYNGEE. The CDR3 DNA is TGTGCCAGCAGCGCAACCTTTCGTGGCGGGCCTGAAGCTTTCTTT. Translated, it gives CASSATFRGGPEAFF.

This clonotype was picked up a small number of times. The chain joins TRBV21-1 to TRBJ2-7; TRBD2 is the table's D call and was not checked against the DNA. TRBV21-1 has pseudogene status. This CDR3 is built from 17 residues. The CDR3: CASSKLQLSGPSYEQYF. CDR3 nucleotide sequence: TGTGCCAGCAGCAAGCTTCAGCTGTCAGGCCCTTCCTACGAGCAGTACTTC.

CDR3 coding DNA: TGTGCCACCAGCAAAAATAGCGAGGCCACCGGGGAGCTGTTTTTT. Residues: CATSKNSEATGELFF. The rearrangement uses TRBV15 and TRBJ2-2, with D possibly TRBD2 on 5 matching bases. V gave up 4 bases and J gave up 4 bases, with 13 bases separating them. CDR1 LNHNV and CDR2 YYDKDF come from the germline V gene (reference sequence). The CDR3 extends over 15 amino acids.

The chain has TRBV28 and TRBJ2-7, with D possibly being TRBD1 or TRBD2 (5 bases each). Per germline, CDR1 MDHEN and CDR2 SYDVKM. Trimming took 6 bases from V and 7 from J, leaving 22 bases between them. CDR3 length: 15 amino acids. The CDR3 sequence is CASSPSGTGLGEQYF. In DNA form, the CDR3 reads TGTGCCAGCAGCCCTTCCGGGACGGGGTTGGGGGAGCAGTACTTC.

The chain has TRBV7-8 and TRBJ1-2, with 8 bases that match TRBD1. The J segment lost 8 bases and the V segment lost 1 base, leaving 6 bases of the junction unmatched. This CDR3 contains 14 residues. Germline loops: CDR1 SGHVS, CDR2 FQNEAQ. The CDR3 here is CASSLDQGARGYTF. In DNA form, the CDR3 reads TGTGCCAGCAGCTTAGACCAGGGGGCGAGAGGCTACACCTTC. The variable domain in full, with the rest retrieved from reference TRBV7-8 and TRBJ1-2, is GAGVSQSPRYKVAKRGQDVALRCDPISGHVSLFWYQQALGQGPEFLTYFQNEAQLDKSGLPSDRFFAERPEGSVSTLKIQRTQQEDSAVYLCASSLDQGARGYTFGSGTRLTVV.

This clonotype was counted a few times. V is TRBV7-2 and J is TRBJ2-7; 9 nucleotides align to TRBD1. The CDR3 sequence is 14 residues long. V lost 6 bases and J lost 4; bases outside the gene matches: 7. Germline V gene data show CDR1 as SGHTA and CDR2 as FQGNSA. The CDR3 DNA reads as TGTGCCAGCAGTTCCACCGGGACAGGGTACGAGCAGTACTTC. It codes for CASSSTGTGYEQYF.

The J gene is TRBJ1-1, the V gene TRBV29-1; a possible D gene is TRBD1 (5 bases). The CDR3 sequence is 11 residues long. The V gene's germline CDR1 is SQVTM and CDR2 ANQGSEA. The CDR3 protein is CSGGGNTEAFF. CDR3 DNA sequence: TGCAGTGGGGGGGGGAACACTGAAGCTTTCTTT.